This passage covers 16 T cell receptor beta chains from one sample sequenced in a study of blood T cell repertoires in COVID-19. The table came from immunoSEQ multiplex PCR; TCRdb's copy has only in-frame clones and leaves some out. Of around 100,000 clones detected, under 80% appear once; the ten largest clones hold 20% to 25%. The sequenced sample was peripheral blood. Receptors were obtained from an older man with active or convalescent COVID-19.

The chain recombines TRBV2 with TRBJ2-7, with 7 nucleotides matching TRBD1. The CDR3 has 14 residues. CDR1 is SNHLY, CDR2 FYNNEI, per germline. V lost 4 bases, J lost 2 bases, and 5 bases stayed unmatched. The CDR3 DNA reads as TGTGCCAGCAGTGCGACAGGGTCCCCCTACGAGCAGTACTTC. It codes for CASSATGSPYEQYF.

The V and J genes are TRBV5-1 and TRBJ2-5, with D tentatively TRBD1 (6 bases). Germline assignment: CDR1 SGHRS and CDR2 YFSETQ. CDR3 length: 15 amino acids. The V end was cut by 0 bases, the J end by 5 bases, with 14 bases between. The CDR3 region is CASSLAGSRGETQYF. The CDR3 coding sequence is TGCGCCAGCAGCTTGGCAGGGTCAAGGGGGGAGACCCAGTACTTC.

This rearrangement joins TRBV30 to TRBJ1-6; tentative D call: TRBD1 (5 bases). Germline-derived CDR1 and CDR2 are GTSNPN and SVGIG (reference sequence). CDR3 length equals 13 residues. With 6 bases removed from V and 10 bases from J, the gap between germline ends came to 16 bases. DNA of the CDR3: TGTGCCTGCGGTTGGGTTTGGGGCTCACCCCTCCACTTT. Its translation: CACGWVWGSPLHF. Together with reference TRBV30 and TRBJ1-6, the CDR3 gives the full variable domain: SQTIHQWPATLVQPVGSPLSLECTVEGTSNPNLYWYRQAAGRGLQLLFYSVGIGQISSEVPQNLSASRPQDRQFILSSKKLLLSDSGFYLCACGWVWGSPLHFGNGTRLTVT.

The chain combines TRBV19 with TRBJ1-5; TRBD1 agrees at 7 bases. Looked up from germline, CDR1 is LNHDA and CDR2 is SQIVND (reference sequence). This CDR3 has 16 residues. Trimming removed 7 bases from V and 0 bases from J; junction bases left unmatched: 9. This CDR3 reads CASTKRQGYSNQPQHF. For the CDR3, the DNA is TGTGCCAGTACCAAACGACAGGGATATAGCAATCAGCCCCAGCATTTT.

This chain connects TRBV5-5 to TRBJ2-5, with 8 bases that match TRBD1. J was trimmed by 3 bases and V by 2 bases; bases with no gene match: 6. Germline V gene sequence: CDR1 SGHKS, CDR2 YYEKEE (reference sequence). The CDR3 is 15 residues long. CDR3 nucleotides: TGTGCCAGCAGCTTCTATCCAGGGGGCGAAGAGACCCAGTACTTC. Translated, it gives CASSFYPGGEETQYF.

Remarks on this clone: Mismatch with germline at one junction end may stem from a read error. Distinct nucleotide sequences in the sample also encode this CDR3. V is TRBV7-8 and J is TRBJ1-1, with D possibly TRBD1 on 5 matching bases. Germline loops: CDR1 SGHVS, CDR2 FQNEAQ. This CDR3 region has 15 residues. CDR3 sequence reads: CASSLGRGPRTEAFF. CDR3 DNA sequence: TGTGCTAGCAGCTTAGGAAGGGGCCCGCGGACTGAAGCTTTCTTT.

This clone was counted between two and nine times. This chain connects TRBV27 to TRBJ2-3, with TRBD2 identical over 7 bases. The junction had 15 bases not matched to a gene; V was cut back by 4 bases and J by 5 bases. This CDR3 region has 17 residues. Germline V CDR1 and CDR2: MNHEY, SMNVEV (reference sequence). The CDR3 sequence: CASSSAIGAGEGDTQYF. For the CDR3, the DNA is TGTGCCAGCAGTTCAGCGATCGGCGCGGGAGAGGGAGATACGCAGTATTTT.

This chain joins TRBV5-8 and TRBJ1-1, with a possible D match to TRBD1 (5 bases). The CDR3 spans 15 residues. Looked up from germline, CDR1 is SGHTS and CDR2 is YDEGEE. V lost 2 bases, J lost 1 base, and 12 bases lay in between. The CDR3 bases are TGTGCCAGCAGCTTAGGAGGGGCACAGAACACTGAAGCTTTCTTT. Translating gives CASSLGGAQNTEAFF.

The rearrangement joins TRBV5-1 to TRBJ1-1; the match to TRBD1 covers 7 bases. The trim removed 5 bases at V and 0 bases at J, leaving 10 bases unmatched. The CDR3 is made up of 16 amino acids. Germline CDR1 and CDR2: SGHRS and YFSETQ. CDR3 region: CASSSAGTALNTEAFF. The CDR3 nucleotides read TGCGCCAGCAGTTCGGCCGGGACAGCGCTGAACACTGAAGCTTTCTTT.

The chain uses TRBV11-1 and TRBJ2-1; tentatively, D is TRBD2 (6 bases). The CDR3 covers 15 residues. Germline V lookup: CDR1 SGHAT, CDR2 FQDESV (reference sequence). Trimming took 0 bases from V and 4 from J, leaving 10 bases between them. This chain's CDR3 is CASSLAGGWYNEQFF. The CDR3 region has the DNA TGTGCCAGCAGCTTAGCGGGAGGATGGTACAATGAGCAGTTCTTC.

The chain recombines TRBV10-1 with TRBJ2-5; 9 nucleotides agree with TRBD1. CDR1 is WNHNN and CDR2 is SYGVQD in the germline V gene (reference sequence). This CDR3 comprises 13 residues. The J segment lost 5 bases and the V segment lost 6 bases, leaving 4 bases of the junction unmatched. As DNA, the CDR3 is TGCGCCAGCAGCGGGGACAGGGCTGAGACCCAGTACTTC. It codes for CASSGDRAETQYF.

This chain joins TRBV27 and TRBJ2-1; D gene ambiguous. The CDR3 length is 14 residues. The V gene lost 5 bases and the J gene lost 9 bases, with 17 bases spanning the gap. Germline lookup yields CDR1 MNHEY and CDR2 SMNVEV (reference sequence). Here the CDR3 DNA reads TGTGCCAGCAGTCCAAACATGAGGCCAAGTGAGCAGTTCTTC. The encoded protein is CASSPNMRPSEQFF.

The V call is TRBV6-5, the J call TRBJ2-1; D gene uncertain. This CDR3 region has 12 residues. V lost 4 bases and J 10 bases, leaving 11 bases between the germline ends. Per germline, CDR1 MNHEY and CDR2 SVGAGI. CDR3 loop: CASSSALREQFF. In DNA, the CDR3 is TGTGCCAGCAGTTCCGCTCTTCGGGAGCAGTTCTTC.

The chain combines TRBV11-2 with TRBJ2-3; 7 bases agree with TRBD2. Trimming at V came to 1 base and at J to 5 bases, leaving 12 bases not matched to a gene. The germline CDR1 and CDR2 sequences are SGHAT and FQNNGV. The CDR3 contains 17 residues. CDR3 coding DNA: TGTGCCAGCAGCTTAGGGGGGGGTCAGGGTGGTCGAGATACGCAGTATTTT. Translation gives CASSLGGGQGGRDTQYF.

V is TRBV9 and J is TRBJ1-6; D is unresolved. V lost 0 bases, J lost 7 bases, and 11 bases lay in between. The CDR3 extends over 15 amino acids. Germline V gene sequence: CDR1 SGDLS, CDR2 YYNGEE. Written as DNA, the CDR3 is TGTGCCAGCAGCGTAGCCGGGAACGGAAATTCACCCCTCCACTTT. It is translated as CASSVAGNGNSPLHF. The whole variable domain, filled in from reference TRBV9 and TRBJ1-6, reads DSGVTQTPKHLITATGQRVTLRCSPRSGDLSVYWYQQSLDQGLQFLIQYYNGEERAKGNILERFSAQQFPDLHSELNLSSLELGDSALYFCASSVAGNGNSPLHFGNGTRLTVT.

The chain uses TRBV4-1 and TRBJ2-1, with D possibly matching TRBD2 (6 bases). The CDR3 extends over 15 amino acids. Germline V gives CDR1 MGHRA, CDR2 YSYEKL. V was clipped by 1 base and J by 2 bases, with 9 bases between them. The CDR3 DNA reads TGCGCCAGCAGCCAAGTCGGGGGAGCCTACAATGAGCAGTTCTTC. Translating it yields CASSQVGGAYNEQFF.